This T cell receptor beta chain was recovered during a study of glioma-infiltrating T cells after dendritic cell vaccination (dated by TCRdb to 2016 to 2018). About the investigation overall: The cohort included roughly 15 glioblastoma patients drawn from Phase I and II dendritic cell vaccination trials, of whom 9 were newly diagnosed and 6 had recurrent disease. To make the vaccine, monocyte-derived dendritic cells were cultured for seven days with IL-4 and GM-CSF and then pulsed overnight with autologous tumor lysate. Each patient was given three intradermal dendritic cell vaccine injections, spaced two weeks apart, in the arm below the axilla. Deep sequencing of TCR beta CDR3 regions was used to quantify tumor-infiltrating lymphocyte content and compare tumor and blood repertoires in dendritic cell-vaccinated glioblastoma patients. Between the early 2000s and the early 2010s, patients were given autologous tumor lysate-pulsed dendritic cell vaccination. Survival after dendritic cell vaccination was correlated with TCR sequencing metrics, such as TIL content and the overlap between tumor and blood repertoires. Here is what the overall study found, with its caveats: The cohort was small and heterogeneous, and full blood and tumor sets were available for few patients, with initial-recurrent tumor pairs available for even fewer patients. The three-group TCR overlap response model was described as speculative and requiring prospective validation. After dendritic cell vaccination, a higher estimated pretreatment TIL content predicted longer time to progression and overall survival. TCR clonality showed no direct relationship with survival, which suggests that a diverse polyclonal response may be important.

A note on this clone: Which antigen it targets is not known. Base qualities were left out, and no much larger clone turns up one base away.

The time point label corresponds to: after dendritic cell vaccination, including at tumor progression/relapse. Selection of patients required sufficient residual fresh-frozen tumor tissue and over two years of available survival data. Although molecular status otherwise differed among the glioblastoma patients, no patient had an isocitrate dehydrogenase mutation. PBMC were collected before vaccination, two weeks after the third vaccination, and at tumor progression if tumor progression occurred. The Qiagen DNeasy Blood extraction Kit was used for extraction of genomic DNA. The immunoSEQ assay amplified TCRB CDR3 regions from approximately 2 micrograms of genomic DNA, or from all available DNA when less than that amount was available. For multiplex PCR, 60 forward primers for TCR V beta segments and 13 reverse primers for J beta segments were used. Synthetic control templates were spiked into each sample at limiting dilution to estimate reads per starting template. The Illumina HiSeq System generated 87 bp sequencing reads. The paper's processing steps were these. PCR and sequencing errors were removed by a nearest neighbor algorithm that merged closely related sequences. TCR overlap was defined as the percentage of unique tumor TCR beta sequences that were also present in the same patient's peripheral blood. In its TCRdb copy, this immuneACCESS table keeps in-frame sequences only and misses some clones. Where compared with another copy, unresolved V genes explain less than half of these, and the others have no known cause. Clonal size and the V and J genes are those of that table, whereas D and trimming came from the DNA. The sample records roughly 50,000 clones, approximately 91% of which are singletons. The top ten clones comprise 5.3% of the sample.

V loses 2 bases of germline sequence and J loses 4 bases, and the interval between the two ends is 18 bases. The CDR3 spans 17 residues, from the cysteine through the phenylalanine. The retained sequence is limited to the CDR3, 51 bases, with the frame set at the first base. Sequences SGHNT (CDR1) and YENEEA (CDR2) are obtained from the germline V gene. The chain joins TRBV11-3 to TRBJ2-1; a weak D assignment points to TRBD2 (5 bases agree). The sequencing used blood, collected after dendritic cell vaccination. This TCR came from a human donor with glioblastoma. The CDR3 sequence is CASSLWRTGSAYNEQFF. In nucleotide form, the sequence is TGTGCCAGCAGCTTATGGCGTACGGGGAGTGCATACAATGAGCAGTTCTTC.